This TCR beta chain was identified in a study of T cells in Graves' hyperthyroidism and ophthalmopathy. Study overall: Blood was drawn when the patient was first diagnosed and still untreated.

The table lists this clonotype with a few counts. The antigen is not known. Study-wide results and limits: Expanded thyroid clonotypes (above 0.001) were mostly also found in blood.

Researchers took RNA transcripts and amplified the TCR beta CDR3 regions from them. HTBI primers drove first-round RT-PCR of the TCR CDR3. TCRdb re-analysed the multiplex PCR reads in MiXCR, keeping a single row per CDR3 protein. The repertoire has approximately 510,000 distinct CDR3 sequences, around 21% of them found once; the top ten carry more than 25%. The clonotype was recovered from a man aged 18 to 30 with Graves' hyperthyroidism. The source material was blood.

CDR3 amino acids: CASSLGGRRNPYEQYF. DNA of the CDR3: TGTGCCAGCAGCTTAGGGGGTAGGAGAAACCCCTACGAGCAGTACTTC. The rearrangement links TRBV7-6 to TRBJ2-7; D is undetermined. Germline CDR1 and CDR2: SGHVS and FNYEAQ. This CDR3 contains 16 residues. Trimming removed 1 base from V and 2 bases from J, with 15 bases in between.